Detailed here is one T cell receptor beta chain. Its specificity is not known. This sample is part of a study of cytomegalovirus exposure and HLA in healthy donors. The overall study: From about 170 million T cells, an earlier analysis saw under 140 million unique TCR beta sequences. Regarding the study as a whole: TCR beta chains associated with HLA were, in a later analysis, more clonally expanded than equally common others.

The study ran its PCR with 60 Vbeta and 13 Jbeta primers. Authors' processing steps: Counted up in a later analysis, unique TCR beta chains came to about 83 million, with about 9.9 million shared. Libraries were prepared by immunoSEQ multiplex PCR; TCRdb keeps only in-frame clonotypes and omits some of them. From that table come the V and J calls and clone size; the DNA was used to work out D and trimming. In the table there are approximately 120,000 clones, around 81% of which are singletons. The specimen was PBMCs. This TCR derives from a woman aged 25 to 39 in good health and CMV-seronegative.

CDR3 in amino acids: CASSVASGITDTQYF. CDR3 nucleotide sequence: TGTGCCAGCAGCGTAGCTAGCGGGATCACAGATACGCAGTATTTT. V and J are TRBV9 and TRBJ2-3; 9 bases map to TRBD2. CDR1 is SGDLS and CDR2 is YYNGEE in the germline V gene. With V trimmed by 0 bases and J by 2 bases, 1 base remained unmatched. This CDR3 spans 15 amino acids. The variable domain in full, completed from reference TRBV9 and TRBJ2-3, reads DSGVTQTPKHLITATGQRVTLRCSPRSGDLSVYWYQQSLDQGLQFLIQYYNGEERAKGNILERFSAQQFPDLHSELNLSSLELGDSALYFCASSVASGITDTQYFGPGTRLTVL.